Sequencing of this T cell receptor (beta chain) was carried out in a study of cytomegalovirus exposure and HLA in healthy donors. The CDR3 is made up of 14 amino acids. The V segment lost 7 bases and the J segment 3 bases; nucleotides outside the gene matches: 7. Germline CDR1 reads MDHEN; CDR2 reads SYDVKM. PCR used 60 Vbeta primers and 13 Jbeta primers. Some clones are missing from TCRdb's copy, which holds only in-frame ones; the method was immunoSEQ multiplex PCR. The sample has 25,000 to 40,000 clones, and its top ten clones hold 4.5% to 5.5%. V and J are TRBV28 and TRBJ2-7, with TRBD1 matching 9 bases. The sequence came from a female donor in good health and CMV-seronegative. Source material: PBMCs. The DNA of the CDR3 is TGTGCCAGCACCCAGGGGACAGGGCTCTACGAGCAGTACTTC. Its translation is CASTQGTGLYEQYF.